Presented here are 5 T cell receptor beta chains from one specimen sequenced in a study of CD8+ T cells in alopecia areata. Regarding treatment: oral pan-JAK inhibitor, 5-10 mg twice daily. cDNA reverse transcribed from extracted RNA served as the sequencing template. Profiled with immunoSEQ multiplex PCR; TCRdb holds only in-frame clones, not every one. The profile shows around 200,000 clones, 50% to 65% of them singletons. Sequenced material: CD8+ T cells sorted from blood, taken at week 24, from a patient treated with tofacitinib. The receptors were sampled from a human donor with alopecia areata.

V is TRBV5-1 and J is TRBJ2-5; D ambiguous. This CDR3 contains 13 residues. Germline V gives CDR1 SGHRS, CDR2 YFSETQ. V was pared by 0 bases and J by 4 bases, with 7 bases between. As DNA, the CDR3 is TGCGCCAGCAGCTTGGCCGATTTAGAGACCCAGTACTTC. This translates into CASSLADLETQYF.

The CDR3 reads CASSRWRNTEAFF. The CDR3 DNA sequence: TGTGCCAGCTCCCGGTGGAGGAACACTGAAGCTTTCTTT. The chain is built from TRBV7-9 and TRBJ1-1; D is ambiguous. This CDR3 region has 13 residues. Germline CDR1 SEHNR, CDR2 FQNEAQ (reference sequence). Trimming took 8 bases from V and 1 from J, leaving 11 bases between them.

This clone was counted a few times. The genes are TRBV29-1 and TRBJ1-2; 7 positions agree with TRBD1. V shed 4 bases, J shed 6 bases, and the junction held 5 bases outside the gene matches. Germline assignment: CDR1 SQVTM and CDR2 ANQGSEA. The CDR3 runs 12 residues. The DNA for the CDR3 is TGCAGCGTTGGGGAGGGGGCGGATGGCTACACCTTC. It translates to CSVGEGADGYTF.

This clone was observed a few times. V gene TRBV7-3 combines with J gene TRBJ2-3; 8 bases map to TRBD2. Looked up from germline, CDR1 is SGHTA and CDR2 is FQGTGA. This CDR3 has 16 amino acids. V trimming: 4 bases; J trimming: 1 base; junction bases outside the gene matches: 7. Here the CDR3 DNA reads TGTGCCAGCAGCTCCGAAGCGGGGGCCGGCACAGATACGCAGTATTTT. Protein: CASSSEAGAGTDTQYF.

This clone turned up a few times. For the CDR3, the DNA is TGCAGCGTTGTGACCCCTGGGGGCAATCAGCCCCAGCATTTT. It is translated as CSVVTPGGNQPQHF. The genes are TRBV29-1 and TRBJ1-5, with D unclear. Germline CDR1 and CDR2: SQVTM and ANQGSEA. This CDR3 is built from 14 residues. Deletions cut 4 bases from V and 2 bases from J, with 12 bases between.